The 32 T cell receptor beta chains in this list originate from one sample, sequenced in a study of identical twins (dated by TCRdb to the mid-2010s). The method was 5' RACE. Instrument used: Illumina HiSeq 2000. The raw public reads went through TCRdb reprocessing: fastp at Q25, MiXCR clone calling, in-frame beta chains kept. Each CDR3 protein appears once, grouped with its most common genes and DNA. This sample is represented by about 690,000 distinct CDR3 sequences; approximately 21% of them were singletons. In total, the top ten clones hold around 4.5% of the sample. These same records also appear under a second study, on T cells expressing NK-cell markers.

Sequencing input: PBMCs. All receptors come from a woman between 18 and 29 years old in good health.

In this sample, this clonotype turned up a few times. The gene calls are TRBV6-1 and TRBJ1-2; 7 bases align to TRBD1. The CDR3 length is 15 residues. V dropped 6 bases and J dropped 6; count of bases not matched to a gene: 13. Germline V gene sequence: CDR1 MNHNS, CDR2 SASEGT. The CDR3 protein is CASSHRTGQADGYTF. CDR3 DNA sequence: TGTGCCAGCAGCCATAGAACTGGACAGGCCGATGGCTACACCTTC.

The chain joins TRBV7-6 to TRBJ2-7; a possible D gene is TRBD2 (6 bases). The CDR3 loop spans 15 amino acids. Trimming took off 5 bases at V and 3 bases at J, with 17 bases between the two ends. Germline V gives CDR1 SGHVS, CDR2 FNYEAQ. The CDR3 is CASSLGAWRGYEQYF. The CDR3 DNA sequence: TGTGCCAGCAGCCTTGGGGCTTGGCGGGGCTACGAGCAGTACTTC.

This clonotype was recorded at least ten times. V usage is TRBV3-1 and J usage is TRBJ1-1, with D perhaps matching TRBD1 (5 bases). CDR3 size: 14 residues. Germline V lookup: CDR1 LGHDT, CDR2 YNNKEL (reference sequence). Trimming left V 3 bases short and J 6 bases short, with 14 bases between. CDR3 residues: CASSHRGRGAEAFF. CDR3 bases: TGTGCCAGCAGCCATCGGGGACGAGGGGCTGAAGCTTTCTTT.

The chain combines TRBV6-1 with TRBJ1-1, with D possibly TRBD1 on 6 matching bases. CDR3 length: 13 residues. CDR1 MNHNS and CDR2 SASEGT come from the germline V gene. V lost 7 bases to trimming and J lost 2 bases, with 11 bases between them. The CDR3 here is CASKEQGNTEAFF. Written as DNA, the CDR3 is TGTGCCAGCAAGGAACAGGGAAACACTGAAGCTTTCTTT.

The rearrangement joins TRBV12-3 or TRBV12-4 to TRBJ2-7; 11 bases are a match to TRBD2. The V segment lost 2 bases and the J segment 4 bases; nucleotides outside the gene matches: 10. The CDR3 contains 17 residues. The CDR3 nucleotides read TGTGCCAGCAGTTTAAGGTCCCGAGGGACTAGCGGTTACGAGCAGTACTTC. Amino acids: CASSLRSRGTSGYEQYF.

This clonotype was observed a handful of times. This chain uses TRBV20-1 with TRBJ2-1; 7 nucleotides line up with TRBD2. This CDR3 spans 14 amino acids. Germline-derived CDR1 and CDR2 are DFQATT and SNEGSKA (reference sequence). Germline trimming cut 3 bases from V and 5 bases from J; bases unmatched to any gene: 7. CDR3 loop: CSASASGTNNEQFF. In DNA, the CDR3 is TGCAGTGCTAGCGCTAGCGGAACCAACAATGAGCAGTTCTTC.

This clonotype was seen a few times. J is TRBJ2-7 and V is TRBV20-1; 9 bases match TRBD2. In germline, CDR1 is DFQATT, CDR2 SNEGSKA (reference sequence). The length of the CDR3 is 15 residues. V lost 6 bases, J lost 2 bases, and 11 bases stayed unmatched. The CDR3 region is CSASPPLAGTYEQYF. CDR3 nucleotide sequence: TGCAGTGCCTCCCCCCCTCTAGCGGGAACCTACGAGCAGTACTTC.

This clonotype was observed at least ten times. The chain employs TRBV12-3 or TRBV12-4 and TRBJ1-6, with 11 positions matching TRBD1. The CDR3 is 14 amino acids. V lost 6 bases, J lost 9 bases, and 4 bases stayed unmatched. CDR3 nucleotide sequence: TGTGCCAGCAGCCTAGGACAGGGGGCTTCACCCCTCCACTTT. This encodes CASSLGQGASPLHF.

The chain recombines TRBV12-3 or TRBV12-4 with TRBJ1-1, with no clear D. V lost 6 bases and J 7 bases, leaving 9 bases between the germline ends. The CDR3 sequence is 11 residues long. CDR3: CASRDGFEAFF. The CDR3 DNA is TGTGCCAGCAGGGACGGGTTTGAAGCTTTCTTT.

The chain carries TRBV27 and TRBJ2-1; D unclear. V was shortened by 2 bases and J by 4 bases, with 12 bases between the two germline ends. The germline V gene has CDR1 MNHEY and CDR2 SMNVEV (reference sequence). The CDR3 is 15 residues long. The CDR3 is CASSLVARRYNEQFF. The CDR3 DNA follows: TGTGCCAGCAGTTTAGTGGCCCGGCGGTACAATGAGCAGTTCTTC.

This clonotype was seen more than once but under ten times. This sequence joins TRBV6-2 or TRBV6-3 and TRBJ2-5, with D unresolved. This CDR3 spans 12 amino acids. Germline-derived CDR1 and CDR2 are MNHEY and SVGEGT. Trimming cost V 5 bases and J 4 bases, with 8 bases left between them. The CDR3 spells CASSRFGETQYF. DNA for the CDR3: TGTGCCAGCAGTCGATTCGGAGAGACCCAGTACTTC.

This rearrangement joins TRBV10-3 to TRBJ2-7; D tentatively reads TRBD1 or TRBD2 (5 bases each). The CDR3 has 16 amino acids. Germline V lookup: CDR1 ENHRY, CDR2 SYGVKD. V dropped 2 bases and J dropped 0 bases, with 14 bases sitting between them. The CDR3 DNA reads TGTGCCATCAGTGAGCATCGACCCGGGACCTCCTACGAGCAGTACTTC. It is translated as CAISEHRPGTSYEQYF.

This clonotype was seen a handful of times. CDR3 sequence (DNA): TGTGCCAGCAGCGTAGGTCCCCAGGGGTACGAGCAGTACTTC. Its protein is CASSVGPQGYEQYF. This sequence joins TRBV9 and TRBJ2-7; D is perhaps TRBD1 (6 bases). Germline values: CDR1 SGDLS, CDR2 YYNGEE. V was clipped by 0 bases and J by 4 bases, with 11 bases between them. This CDR3 is built from 14 residues.

Here the CDR3 DNA reads TGCGCCAGCAGCGCGAGGGGGGGCCCCTACGAGCAGTACTTC. The encoded protein is CASSARGGPYEQYF. The rearrangement uses TRBV5-1 and TRBJ2-7; TRBD2 is a possible D gene (7 bases). V lost 4 bases, J lost 2 bases, and 13 bases lay in between. The germline gives CDR1 SGHRS, CDR2 YFSETQ. This CDR3 comprises 14 residues.

This clonotype appeared a few times. The chain links TRBV9 to TRBJ2-1; a possible D gene is TRBD2 (7 bases). V lost 3 bases and J lost 0, with 16 bases in between. From germline, CDR1 is SGDLS and CDR2 YYNGEE. The CDR3 consists of 17 residues. CDR3 in amino acids: CASSAQRGGASYNEQFF. The CDR3 DNA reads TGTGCCAGCAGCGCCCAGAGGGGGGGCGCCTCCTACAATGAGCAGTTCTTC.

V is TRBV5-1 and J is TRBJ1-1, with 7 bases lining up with TRBD1. V lost 3 bases to trimming and J lost 1 base; unmatched junction nucleotides: 3. Germline CDR1 and CDR2: SGHRS and YFSETQ. The CDR3 extends over 14 amino acids. The chain's CDR3 is CASSSGGANTEAFF. The CDR3 nucleotides read TGCGCCAGCAGCTCAGGGGGGGCGAACACTGAAGCTTTCTTT.

J is TRBJ2-7 and V is TRBV4-3, with 14 nucleotides matching TRBD2. Germline V gives CDR1 LGHNA, CDR2 YSLEER. Trimming removed 3 bases from V and 4 bases from J; junction bases left unmatched: 11. This CDR3 is built from 18 residues. In DNA form, the CDR3 reads TGCGCCAGCAGCCATACCTGGGGACTAGCGGGAGAAGGGTACGAGCAGTACTTC. As protein: CASSHTWGLAGEGYEQYF.

The rearrangement links TRBV29-1 to TRBJ2-3, with D perhaps given as TRBD1 or TRBD2 (5 bases each). Germline CDR1 reads SQVTM; CDR2 reads ANQGSEA. The CDR3 totals 12 residues. The V and J ends lost 7 bases and 7 bases respectively, with 15 bases between them. The CDR3 region is CSGNRDPNTQYF. The CDR3 DNA reads TGCAGCGGGAACCGGGACCCAAATACGCAGTATTTT.

The chain couples TRBV5-1 to TRBJ2-5; 8 bases line up with TRBD2. After removal of 3 bases from V and 3 bases from J, the junction contained 7 bases not matched to a gene. The CDR3 loop spans 15 amino acids. Germline-derived CDR1 and CDR2 are SGHRS and YFSETQ. The CDR3 nucleotides read TGCGCCAGCAGCTGGCGACCGGGACTAGAAGAGACCCAGTACTTC. It is translated as CASSWRPGLEETQYF.

The chain uses TRBV20-1 and TRBJ2-7; unclear D gene. The germline CDR1 and CDR2 sequences are DFQATT and SNEGSKA (reference sequence). V shed 8 bases and J shed 3 bases, with 17 bases lying between them. This CDR3 has 13 residues. CDR3 sequence reads: CSPYRPTDYEQYF. The CDR3 DNA reads as TGCAGTCCCTATAGACCCACCGACTACGAGCAGTACTTC.

This clonotype appeared many times. The chain recombines TRBV12-3 or TRBV12-4 with TRBJ2-7; TRBD2 might be the D (6 bases). The CDR3 runs 14 residues. V was pared by 6 bases and J by 1 base, with 13 bases between. CDR3 in amino acids: CASRPGLQSYEQYF. CDR3 nucleotides: TGTGCCAGCAGGCCGGGACTCCAATCCTACGAGCAGTACTTC.

This chain links TRBV12-3 or TRBV12-4 with TRBJ1-2, with TRBD1 as a possible D gene (6 bases). V lost 5 bases, J lost 4 bases, and 14 bases lay in between. The CDR3 totals 14 residues. CDR3 DNA: TGTGCCAGCAGTCGTAGGGGGGAGTCCTATGGCTACACCTTC. This sequence encodes CASSRRGESYGYTF.

This clonotype has a count of ten or more. The chain has TRBV20-1 and TRBJ2-7; TRBD1 agrees at 8 bases. Germline V gene lookup returns CDR1 DFQATT and CDR2 SNEGSKA (reference sequence). The CDR3 is 16 residues long. Trimming at V came to 6 bases and at J to 5 bases, leaving 18 bases not matched to a gene. The CDR3 DNA is TGCAGTGCCAACAAAATAGACAGGGGAGGAGGCGACGAGCAGTACTTC. Translated: CSANKIDRGGGDEQYF.

V usage is TRBV5-1 and J usage is TRBJ2-1, with D perhaps matching TRBD2 (5 bases). Germline values: CDR1 SGHRS, CDR2 YFSETQ. The ends were cut back, 4 bases at V and 3 bases at J, with 14 bases in the middle. The CDR3 covers 15 residues. In DNA, the CDR3 is TGCGCCAGCAGCAAACCCGGAGAGGGCTACAATGAGCAGTTCTTC. This gives the protein CASSKPGEGYNEQFF. The full variable domain, rest sourced from reference TRBV5-1 and TRBJ2-1, is KAGVTQTPRYLIKTRGQQVTLSCSPISGHRSVSWYQQTPGQGLQFLFEYFSETQRNKGNFPGRFSGRQFSNSRSEMNVSTLELGDSALYLCASSKPGEGYNEQFFGPGTRLTVL.

This chain joins TRBV27 and TRBJ1-1; the D is unclear. The CDR3 length is 17 residues. The V and J ends lost 6 bases and 4 bases respectively, with 24 bases between them. Germline V gene data show CDR1 as MNHEY and CDR2 as SMNVEV (reference sequence). The CDR3 spells CASSRLTPTAPSTEAFF. The CDR3 DNA reads as TGTGCCAGCAGCCGATTAACCCCCACTGCGCCTAGCACTGAAGCTTTCTTT.

This clonotype came up a few times. The chain uses TRBV7-9 and TRBJ2-7, with D perhaps TRBD2 (6 bases). V was pared by 2 bases and J by 6 bases, with 17 bases between. This CDR3 region has 15 residues. Germline V gene sequence: CDR1 SEHNR, CDR2 FQNEAQ (reference sequence). This CDR3 reads CASSLLRWEVGEQYF. The CDR3 bases are TGTGCCAGCAGCTTATTAAGGTGGGAGGTCGGCGAGCAGTACTTC.

This clonotype occurred a few times. The rearrangement uses TRBV7-2 and TRBJ1-5; D is unclear. The germline CDR1 and CDR2 sequences are SGHTA and FQGNSA. The CDR3 length is 13 residues. V was cut by 0 bases and J by 5 bases, with 5 bases left in between. The CDR3 coding sequence is TGTGCCAGCAGCTTAGCCAATGATCAGCCCCAGCATTTT. It encodes CASSLANDQPQHF. The complete variable domain, with remaining parts taken from reference TRBV7-2 and TRBJ1-5, reads GAGVSQSPSNKVTEKGKDVELRCDPISGHTALYWYRQSLGQGLEFLIYFQGNSAPDKSGLPSDRFSAERTGGSVSTLTIQRTQQEDSAVYLCASSLANDQPQHFGDGTRLSIL.

This clonotype was detected only a few times. The chain is built from TRBV7-9 and TRBJ2-1; 9 bases line up with TRBD2. With V trimmed by 11 bases and J by 10 bases, 12 bases remained unmatched. Germline CDR1 reads SEHNR; CDR2 reads FQNEAQ (reference sequence). The CDR3 covers 13 residues. As DNA, the CDR3 is TGTGCCCCCTTCTTGGGGCGGGAGGGGGAGCAGTTCTTC. Translation gives CAPFLGREGEQFF.

The chain has TRBV7-9 and TRBJ2-2; TRBD2 matches at 11 bases. The trim removed 5 bases at V and 6 bases at J, leaving 5 bases unmatched. The CDR3 is made up of 15 amino acids. The germline CDR1 and CDR2 sequences are SEHNR and FQNEAQ (reference sequence). CDR3: CASSIISGRAGELFF. The CDR3 bases are TGTGCCAGCAGCATCATTAGCGGGAGGGCCGGGGAGCTGTTTTTT.

The V call is TRBV20-1, the J call TRBJ2-7, with D perhaps TRBD2 (5 bases). Trimming pared 3 bases from V and 6 bases from J, leaving 21 bases between. Germline-derived CDR1 and CDR2 are DFQATT and SNEGSKA (reference sequence). The CDR3 sequence is 15 residues long. The chain's CDR3 is CSARRASPMTAEQYF. The CDR3 DNA follows: TGCAGTGCTAGGAGGGCTAGCCCCATGACGGCCGAGCAGTACTTC.

There are a few counts of this clonotype. The V and J genes are TRBV7-2 and TRBJ2-1; 8 bases line up with TRBD1. V trimming: 5 bases; J trimming: 6 bases; junction bases outside the gene matches: 12. The germline V gene has CDR1 SGHTA and CDR2 FQGNSA. The CDR3 covers 16 residues. The chain's CDR3 is CASSLRQGKTGNEQFF. The DNA for the CDR3 is TGTGCCAGCAGCCTCCGACAGGGGAAGACAGGCAATGAGCAGTTCTTC.

This clonotype was observed at least ten times. The chain links TRBV5-1 to TRBJ1-1; 8 nucleotides match TRBD1. Germline V gene data show CDR1 as SGHRS and CDR2 as YFSETQ. V lost 4 bases and J lost 3; bases outside the gene matches: 8. CDR3 size: 15 residues. The CDR3 loop is CASSGTGSSDTEAFF. CDR3 nucleotides: TGCGCCAGCAGCGGGACAGGATCTTCGGACACTGAAGCTTTCTTT.